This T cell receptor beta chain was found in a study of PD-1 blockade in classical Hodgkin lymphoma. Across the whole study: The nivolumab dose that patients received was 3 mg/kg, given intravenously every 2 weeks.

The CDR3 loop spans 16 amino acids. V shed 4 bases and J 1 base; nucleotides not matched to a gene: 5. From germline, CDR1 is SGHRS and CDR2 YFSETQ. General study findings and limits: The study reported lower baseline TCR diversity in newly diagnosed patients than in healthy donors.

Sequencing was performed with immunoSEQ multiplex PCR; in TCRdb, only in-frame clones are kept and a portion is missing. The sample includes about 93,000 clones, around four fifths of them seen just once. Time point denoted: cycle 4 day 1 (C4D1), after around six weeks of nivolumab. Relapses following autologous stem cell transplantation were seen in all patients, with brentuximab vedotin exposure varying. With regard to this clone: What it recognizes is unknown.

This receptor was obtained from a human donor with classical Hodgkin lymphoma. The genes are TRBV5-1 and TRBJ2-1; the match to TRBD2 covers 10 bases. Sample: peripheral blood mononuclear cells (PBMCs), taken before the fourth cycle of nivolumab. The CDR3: CASSASGGRSYNEQFF. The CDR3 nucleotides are TGCGCCAGCAGCGCTAGCGGGGGAAGGTCCTACAATGAGCAGTTCTTC.